This T cell receptor (beta chain) was found in a study of blood T cell repertoires in COVID-19. Study summary: There were acute and convalescent COVID-19 samples, and they came from the United States, Italy and Spain. PBMCs, B-cell-depleted T cells, or T cells were the source of the cDNA or gDNA that made up the material.

Clones were sequenced by immunoSEQ multiplex PCR, and TCRdb holds only the in-frame ones, with some missing. Found here are some 130,000 clones, roughly 86% of them singletons; the top ten hold 10% to 12%. After removal of 6 bases from V and 5 bases from J, the junction contained 10 bases not matched to a gene. Germline CDR1 and CDR2: MNHEY and SVGAGI. This CDR3 is built from 15 residues. Sequenced material: peripheral blood. The receptor comes from a woman in her 70s with COVID-19, enrolled during active disease. This sequence joins TRBV6-5 and TRBJ2-7; the match to TRBD1 covers 10 bases. In nucleotides, the CDR3 is TGTGCCAGCAGGCTGGGACAGGGGCCTTGGAACGAGCAGTACTTC. It translates to CASRLGQGPWNEQYF.